The 16 T cell receptor beta chains given below trace back to one sample, sequenced in a study of T cells after yellow fever vaccination. TCRdb redid the calling of the 5' RACE reads with MiXCR, one entry per CDR3 protein. The sample yields 500,000 to 650,000 distinct CDR3 sequences, 9% to 15% seen once. Sample: PBMCs, taken on the day of the yellow fever booster vaccination. These receptors were taken from a man aged 30-40 years who received the YFV17D yellow fever vaccine.

This clonotype was counted between two and nine times. The chain uses TRBV27 and TRBJ2-7, with TRBD2 identical over 8 bases. The CDR3 loop spans 16 amino acids. V trimming: 2 bases; J trimming: 2 bases; junction bases outside the gene matches: 8. Germline CDR1 reads MNHEY; CDR2 reads SMNVEV (reference sequence). CDR3 in amino acids: CASSLREGSGAYEQYF. CDR3 nucleotides: TGTGCCAGCAGTTTACGGGAGGGTAGCGGAGCCTACGAGCAGTACTTC.

This clonotype was observed a few times. The CDR3 sequence is CASSQEHYSGIEQFF. CDR3 nucleotide sequence: TGTGCCAGCAGCCAAGAACACTATAGCGGGATAGAGCAGTTCTTC. This rearrangement joins TRBV3-1 to TRBJ2-1; TRBD2 agrees at 8 bases. Germline trimming cut 0 bases from V and 10 bases from J; bases unmatched to any gene: 8. The CDR3 covers 15 residues. Germline lookup yields CDR1 LGHDT and CDR2 YNNKEL (reference sequence).

The V gene is TRBV5-1, the J gene TRBJ2-3, with D possibly called TRBD1 or TRBD2 (5 bases each). The CDR3 loop spans 16 amino acids. Trimming pared 2 bases from V and 0 bases from J, leaving 13 bases between. CDR1 is SGHRS, CDR2 YFSETQ, per germline. Written as DNA, the CDR3 is TGCGCCAGCAGCTTAACTTGGGGGATTAGCACAGATACGCAGTATTTT. It codes for CASSLTWGISTDTQYF.

The rearrangement links TRBV29-1 to TRBJ2-2; no clear D gene. Germline V gene lookup returns CDR1 SQVTM and CDR2 ANQGSEA. This CDR3 region has 13 residues. V was cut by 4 bases and J by 1 base, with 7 bases left in between. CDR3 amino acids: CSVVPGNTGELFF. In nucleotides, the CDR3 is TGCAGCGTTGTACCAGGGAACACCGGGGAGCTGTTTTTT.

This clonotype was observed a handful of times. The J gene is TRBJ1-1, the V gene TRBV20-1, with D perhaps TRBD1 (5 bases). Trimming cost V 3 bases and J 10 bases, with 18 bases left between them. CDR3 length: 13 amino acids. Per the germline V gene, CDR1 is DFQATT and CDR2 is SNEGSKA (reference sequence). The DNA for the CDR3 is TGCAGTGCTAGGCCCTCCCGAGGGGTAGGAGCTTTCTTT. It translates to CSARPSRGVGAFF.

The chain combines TRBV3-1 with TRBJ2-1; D gene unclear. The CDR3 covers 13 residues. From germline, CDR1 is LGHDT and CDR2 YNNKEL (reference sequence). V was trimmed by 4 bases and J by 11 bases, leaving 15 bases between them. The CDR3 here is CASSLPLGRQQFF. Written as DNA, the CDR3 is TGTGCCAGCAGCCTCCCCCTCGGACGCCAGCAGTTCTTC.

V and J are TRBV20-1 and TRBJ2-5; D uncertain. The germline V gene has CDR1 DFQATT and CDR2 SNEGSKA (reference sequence). The CDR3 totals 12 residues. The V end was cut by 1 base, the J end by 0 bases, with 3 bases between. The CDR3 nucleotides read TGCAGTGCTAGAGGGGACCAAGAGACCCAGTACTTC. It translates to CSARGDQETQYF.

The J gene is TRBJ2-3, the V gene TRBV7-2, with D unresolved. The CDR3 loop spans 15 amino acids. The germline V and J ends were trimmed by 0 bases and 7 bases, with 14 bases remaining between them. Germline V lookup: CDR1 SGHTA, CDR2 FQGNSA. In DNA, the CDR3 is TGTGCCAGCAGCTTAGCGTTAACAGCTCCAAATACGCAGTATTTT. This gives the protein CASSLALTAPNTQYF.

The CDR3 loop is CASSLAEIQETQYF. CDR3 coding DNA: TGTGCCAGCAGCTTAGCCGAAATCCAAGAGACCCAGTACTTC. The chain uses TRBV7-8 and TRBJ2-5; D is ambiguous. In germline, CDR1 is SGHVS, CDR2 FQNEAQ. Trimming stripped 0 bases from V and 1 base from J, with 6 bases between. CDR3 length: 14 amino acids.

This clonotype showed up just a few times. The J gene is TRBJ1-3, the V gene TRBV20-1, with 8 bases aligning to TRBD1. Per germline, CDR1 DFQATT and CDR2 SNEGSKA (reference sequence). V lost 6 bases to trimming and J lost 3 bases; unmatched junction nucleotides: 7. The CDR3 has 14 amino acids. This CDR3 reads CSAKDRAVGNTIYF. Here the CDR3 DNA reads TGCAGTGCCAAGGACAGGGCGGTTGGAAACACCATATATTTT.

The gene calls are TRBV30 and TRBJ2-7; 9 nucleotides line up with TRBD1. The V gene's germline CDR1 is GTSNPN and CDR2 SVGIG (reference sequence). The CDR3 covers 14 residues. With V trimmed by 4 bases and J by 6 bases, 10 bases remained unmatched. The DNA of the CDR3 is TGTGCCTGGATGGTGGACAGGGGCTTAGCCGAGCAGTACTTC. This sequence encodes CAWMVDRGLAEQYF.

The rearrangement joins TRBV7-9 to TRBJ2-3; D is tentatively TRBD1 or TRBD2 (5 bases each). Germline lookup yields CDR1 SEHNR and CDR2 FQNEAQ (reference sequence). CDR3 length equals 16 residues. V shed 5 bases and J shed 2 bases, with 17 bases lying between them. This CDR3 reads CASSHPGSGNTDTQYF. Written as DNA, the CDR3 is TGTGCCAGCAGCCACCCGGGATCAGGGAACACAGATACGCAGTATTTT.

The J gene is TRBJ2-2, the V gene TRBV24-1, with a possible D match to TRBD1 (6 bases). V shed 4 bases and J shed 5 bases, with 7 bases lying between them. The CDR3 is 13 residues long. Germline CDR1 and CDR2: KGHDR and SFDVKD. CDR3 residues: CATSDGQTGELFF. As DNA, the CDR3 is TGTGCCACCAGTGACGGACAGACCGGGGAGCTGTTTTTT.

This clonotype was picked up a small number of times. The V call is TRBV12-3 or TRBV12-4, the J call TRBJ2-5; D gene ambiguous. The CDR3 contains 12 residues. Trimming shortened V by 7 bases and J by 7 bases, and 13 bases separated the two germline ends. The CDR3 region is CASTWDLGTQYF. CDR3 DNA: TGTGCCAGCACCTGGGATCTGGGGACCCAGTACTTC.

This chain connects TRBV30 to TRBJ1-2; no clear D gene. Germline CDR1 reads GTSNPN; CDR2 reads SVGIG (reference sequence). V was pared by 1 base and J by 0 bases, with 6 bases between. The CDR3 has 13 amino acids. The CDR3 sequence: CAWSDLANYGYTF. CDR3 bases: TGTGCCTGGAGTGACTTGGCTAACTATGGCTACACCTTC.

The chain has TRBV20-1 and TRBJ2-3; TRBD2 matches 7 bases. CDR1 and CDR2 from the germline V gene are DFQATT and SNEGSKA (reference sequence). The CDR3 runs 14 residues. V lost 4 bases and J lost 3; bases outside the gene matches: 7. As DNA, the CDR3 is TGCAGTGCTACCCACGTGGGGGGGACAGATACGCAGTATTTT. Protein sequence: CSATHVGGTDTQYF.